The present T cell receptor (beta chain) was sequenced within a study of T cells in Graves' hyperthyroidism and ophthalmopathy. Researchers took RNA transcripts and amplified the TCR beta CDR3 regions from them. A first-round RT-PCR of the TCR CDR3 used the HTBI primer set. TCRdb redid the calling of the multiplex PCR reads with MiXCR, one entry per CDR3 protein. The table has 550,000 to 700,000 distinct CDR3 sequences, approximately 15% seen once. General study results and limits: Most thyroid clonotypes that were expanded above 0.001 also turned up in blood.

The V and J ends lost 2 bases and 3 bases, in that order; junction bases with no gene match: 12. Germline V gives CDR1 LGHNA, CDR2 YNFKEQ. This CDR3 contains 19 residues. As to this clonotype: The antigen remains undetermined.

For the diagnoses, clinical symptoms, serum thyroxine and TRAb, thyroid ultrasound and orbital computed tomography were used. Cells are PBMCs isolated from approximately 9.2 ml of fresh blood. The sequenced sample consisted of blood. The TCR was taken from a middle-aged woman with Graves' ophthalmopathy. The V gene is TRBV4-2, the J gene TRBJ2-2; 10 nucleotides line up with TRBD2. The CDR3 spells CASSQPTQGLAGDTGELFF. DNA of the CDR3: TGTGCCAGCAGCCAACCGACCCAAGGGCTAGCGGGAGACACCGGGGAGCTGTTTTTT.